This TCR beta chain comes out of a study of spatial heterogeneity in lung cancer. This clonotype was counted ten times or more. J gave up 12 bases and V 4 bases, and 14 bases lay outside the gene matches. Germline-derived CDR1 and CDR2 are MDHEN and SYDVKM. The CDR3 is 15 residues long. This sample's time point: sample taken at primary tumor resection. From tumor, nontumor lung or frozen PBMC, whole RNA was taken unsorted for sequencing. TCRdb reanalysed the 5' RACE reads using MiXCR and keeps one entry per CDR3 protein. The data show approximately 22,000 distinct CDR3 sequences, with over 4.5% seen just once and about 35% held by the top ten.

The J gene is TRBJ2-1, the V gene TRBV28; 8 bases map to TRBD2. This receptor was identified in a male donor with early-stage non-small cell lung cancer. Sequencing was performed on PBMCs, taken at surgery. The CDR3 region is CASSSGPLAVQGQFF. Here the CDR3 DNA reads TGTGCCAGCAGTTCTGGCCCACTAGCGGTGCAGGGGCAGTTCTTC.